Given below is one TCR beta chain in context. Its antigen is still unknown. Without the conserved terminal phenylalanine or tryptophan, this CDR3 likely stems from a read error. This sample was included in a study of regulatory T cells in long-lasting Graves disease (dated by TCRdb to the early 2020s). For the wider study: Persistent Graves' disease meant more than 5 years of antithyroid drug treatment with TSH receptor autoantibodies that stayed positive. The study was conducted in China and was registered as a clinical trial. Patients with persistent Graves' disease were compared with patients with newly diagnosed Graves' disease using TCR sequencing and RNA sequencing of peripheral blood. A total of roughly 35 samples underwent TCR sequencing: about 13 from persistent and roughly 20 from newly diagnosed Graves' disease patients. In the clinical cohort, patients with persistent Graves' disease had used antithyroid drugs for an average of approximately eleven years. Beyond this particular receptor, the publication reports: The small sample size was acknowledged by the authors as a limitation that may reduce accuracy. Compared with newly diagnosed patients, persistent Graves' disease patients had lower TCR Shannon entropy and fewer highly expanded clones, which suggests clonal expansion. Sequencing and analysis were restricted to the TCR beta chain. Because the primary lesion, thyroid tissue, could not be accessed, the study looked at peripheral blood alone. More public clonotypes were shared among persistent patients (2,741) than among newly diagnosed patients (roughly 1,000). Persistent disease showed preferential use of TRBV28, TRBJ1-2 and TRBJ2-5, whereas newly diagnosed disease favored TRBV20-1 and TRBJ2-1.

Taken with the paper, the label for time point translates to: persistent/refractory GD, antithyroid drugs over 5 years with positive TRAb. For both TCR sequencing and RNA sequencing, RNA was extracted from PBMCs using TRIzol. Graves' disease was diagnosed according to American Thyroid Association guidelines. The patients came from an endocrinology department in Xi'an, China. Each patient gave around 9.2 milliliters of peripheral blood, collected in an EDTA anticoagulant tube. Ficoll Paque Plus density gradient separation was used to isolate PBMCs, and no further T cell sorting was performed. An Agilent 2100 Bioanalyzer and agarose gel were used to check RNA quality, while a NanoDrop 2000 measured RNA concentration. Library construction relied on multiplex PCR. Sequencing instrument: Illumina HiSeq 4000. TCR beta libraries were built with iRepertoire HTBI primers and Arm-PCR amplification of CDR3 regions. Gel purification was performed on PCR products prior to sequencing. The original pipeline was this. A total of around 66 TRBV and 14 TRBJ segments were identified across samples and were used for gene usage analysis of CDR3 amino acid clonotypes. COPE and FqMerger were used to merge the filtered high-quality paired reads into contigs. BLAST was used to align contigs to the IMGT TRBV, TRBD and TRBJ reference genes, and CDR3 was defined following IMGT. Clonotypes above 0.1% frequency were classified as highly expanded clones. Repertoire diversity was measured by Shannon entropy, and V-J evenness by the Gini coefficient. A clonotype found in more than one individual was treated as public. Using fastp trimming at Q25 and MiXCR clonotype assembly, TCRdb reanalyzed the public sequencing data and kept in-frame beta chains. Under each unique CDR3 protein, matching rows form one entry showing the most common genes and DNA. V and J calls and clone size were set by TCRdb, not the authors. The table for this sample lists around 430,000 distinct CDR3 sequences; about 20% of them were counted only once. The ten largest account for around 12% of the sample.

V is reduced by 5 bases and J by 5 bases, leaving a spacing of 12 bases between them. The germline V gene gives CDR1 as MNHEY and CDR2 as SVGEGT. The CDR3 length equals 13 residues, ends included. CDR3 DNA only is kept here, 39 bases in frame from base 1. The sequence is built from TRBV6-2 or TRBV6-3 and TRBJ1-1, with a tentative D gene TRBD1 over 5 matching bases. Sequencing used peripheral blood mononuclear cells (PBMCs), obtained when the disease was refractory, from a patient treated with antithyroid drugs. This clonotype was sampled from a female donor with Graves disease. The CDR3 here reads CASSVQGDTEAFL. Read as DNA, the sequence is TGTGCCAGCAGTGTACAAGGGGATACTGAAGCTTTCCTT.